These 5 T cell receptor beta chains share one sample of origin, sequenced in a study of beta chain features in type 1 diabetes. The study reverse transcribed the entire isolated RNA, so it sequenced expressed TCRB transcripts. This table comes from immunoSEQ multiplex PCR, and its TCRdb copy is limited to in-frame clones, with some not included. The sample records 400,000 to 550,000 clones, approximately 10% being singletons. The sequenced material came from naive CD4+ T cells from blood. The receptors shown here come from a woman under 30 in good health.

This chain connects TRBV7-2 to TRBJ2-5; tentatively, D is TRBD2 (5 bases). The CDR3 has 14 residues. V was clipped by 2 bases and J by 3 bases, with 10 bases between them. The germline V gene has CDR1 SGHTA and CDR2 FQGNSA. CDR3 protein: CASSLRGSKETQYF. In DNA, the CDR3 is TGTGCCAGCAGCTTAAGAGGGTCTAAAGAGACCCAGTACTTC. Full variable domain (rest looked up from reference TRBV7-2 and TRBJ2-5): GAGVSQSPSNKVTEKGKDVELRCDPISGHTALYWYRQSLGQGLEFLIYFQGNSAPDKSGLPSDRFSAERTGGSVSTLTIQRTQQEDSAVYLCASSLRGSKETQYFGPGTRLLVL.

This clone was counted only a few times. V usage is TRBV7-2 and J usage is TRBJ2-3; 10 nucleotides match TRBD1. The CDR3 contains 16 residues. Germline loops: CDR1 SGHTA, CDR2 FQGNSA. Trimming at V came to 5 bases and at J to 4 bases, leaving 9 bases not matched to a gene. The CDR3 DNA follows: TGTGCCAGCAGCCCACGACAGGGGGCAAGGTCAGATACGCAGTATTTT. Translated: CASSPRQGARSDTQYF.

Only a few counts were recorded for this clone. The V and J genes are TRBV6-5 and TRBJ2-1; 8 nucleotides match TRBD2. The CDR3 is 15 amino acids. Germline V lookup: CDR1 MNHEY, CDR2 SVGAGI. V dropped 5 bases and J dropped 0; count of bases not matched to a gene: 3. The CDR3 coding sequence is TGTGCCAGCAGTCTTAGCGGGGTCTCCTACAATGAGCAGTTCTTC. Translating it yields CASSLSGVSYNEQFF.

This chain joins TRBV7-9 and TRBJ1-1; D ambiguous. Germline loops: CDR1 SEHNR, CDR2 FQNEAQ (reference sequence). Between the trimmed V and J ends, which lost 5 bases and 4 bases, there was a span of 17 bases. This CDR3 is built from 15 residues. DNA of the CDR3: TGTGCCAGCAGCAAGAGAAGGGATCTTGGCACTGAAGCTTTCTTT. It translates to CASSKRRDLGTEAFF.

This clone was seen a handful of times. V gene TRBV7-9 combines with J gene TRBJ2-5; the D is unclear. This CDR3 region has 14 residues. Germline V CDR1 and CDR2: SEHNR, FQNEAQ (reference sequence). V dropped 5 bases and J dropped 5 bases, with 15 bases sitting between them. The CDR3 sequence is CASSSLGASETQYF. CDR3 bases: TGTGCCAGCAGCAGTCTTGGAGCCTCGGAGACCCAGTACTTC. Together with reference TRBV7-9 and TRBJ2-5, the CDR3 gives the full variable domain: DTGVSQNPRHKITKRGQNVTFRCDPISEHNRLYWYRQTLGQGPEFLTYFQNEAQLEKSRLLSDRFSAERPKGSFSTLEIQRTEQGDSAMYLCASSSLGASETQYFGPGTRLLVL.